The rows below give T cell receptor beta chains drawn from one sample of a study of human CD4 T cells and Enterobacteriaceae. Clones were sequenced by immunoSEQ multiplex PCR, and TCRdb holds only the in-frame ones, with some missing. In the table there are 25,000 to 35,000 clones, just under 85% of which are singletons. Sequenced input: memory CD4+ T cells from blood. The receptors originated from a human donor in good health. CDR3s include the opening cysteine and the closing phenylalanine or tryptophan. The D gene is left open where the match is weak. The size of a clone is reported for some rows only, either as once, few or many, or as a class for expanded clones.

TRBJ2-5,-,TRBD2,TRBV5-1,CASSLRLAGGETQYF,TGCGCCAGCAGCTTAAGACTAGCGGGAGGAGAGACCCAGTACTTC
TRBJ2-1,-,-,TRBV5-1,CASGVAASSYNEQFF,TGCGCCAGCGGAGTAGCGGCAAGCTCCTACAATGAGCAGTTCTTC
TRBJ2-5,-,TRBD1,TRBV7-3,CASSPTGRETQYF,TGTGCCAGCAGCCCGACAGGGAGAGAGACCCAGTACTTC
TRBJ1-1,-,-,TRBV18,CASSPEMNTEAFF,TGTGCCAGCTCACCCGAAATGAACACTGAAGCTTTCTTT
TRBJ1-5,-,-,TRBV5-8,CASSLMSSSYSNQPQHF,TGTGCCAGCAGCTTGATGTCTTCGAGTTATAGCAATCAGCCCCAGCATTTT
TRBJ2-7,-,-,TRBV7-9,CASSLGGANSYEQYF,TGTGCCAGCAGCTTGGGCGGGGCTAACTCCTACGAGCAGTACTTC
TRBJ2-3,-,-,TRBV10-2,CASSAVVVTDTQYF,TGCGCCAGCAGTGCAGTGGTAGTCACAGATACGCAGTATTTT
TRBJ2-1,-,-,TRBV6-5,CASSYKLGALSEQFF,TGTGCCAGCAGTTACAAGCTCGGCGCTTTGAGTGAGCAGTTCTTC
TRBJ2-3,-,-,TRBV7-9,CASSSRGPDTQYF,TGTGCCAGCAGTTCCCGGGGGCCAGATACGCAGTATTTT
TRBJ1-4,-,TRBD1,TRBV6-1,CASTGGAGNEKLFF,TGTGCCAGCACAGGGGGCGCCGGTAATGAAAAACTGTTTTTT
TRBJ2-7,-,-,TRBV7-8,CASSLGRVDYEQYF,TGTGCCAGCAGCTTAGGCAGGGTGGACTACGAGCAGTACTTC
TRBJ1-6,-,TRBD1,TRBV30,CAWRGQGNTFYSPLHF,TGTGCCTGGCGGGGACAGGGGAATACCTTTTATTCACCCCTCCACTTT
TRBJ2-7,-,-,TRBV6-5,CASSYSRPSSYEQYF,TGTGCCAGCAGTTACTCGCGGCCGAGCTCCTACGAGCAGTACTTC
TRBJ1-2,-,TRBD1,TRBV29-1,CTCTGLQGDNYGYTF,TGCACCTGTACCGGGCTACAGGGGGATAACTATGGCTACACCTTC
TRBJ2-7,-,TRBD2,TRBV29-1,CSVRAGGYYEQYF,TGCAGCGTTAGAGCGGGAGGCTACTACGAGCAGTACTTC
TRBJ2-1,once,-,TRBV23-1,CASSRLGPYNEQFF,TGCGCCAGCAGTCGATTAGGGCCCTACAATGAGCAGTTCTTC
TRBJ1-2,-,TRBD1,TRBV27,CASSLYGTALANYGYTF,TGTGCCAGCAGTTTATACGGGACAGCGCTAGCTAACTATGGCTACACCTTC
TRBJ2-5,-,-,TRBV5-4,CASSLDLVQETQYF,TGTGCCAGCAGCTTGGATCTAGTCCAAGAGACCCAGTACTTC
TRBJ2-7,few,-,TRBV2,CASSEAQIGGKVYF,TGTGCCAGCAGTGAAGCGCAGATTGGGGGGAAGGTGTACTTC
TRBJ2-3,few,TRBD1,TRBV5-1,CASSLEGQLHTDTQYF,TGCGCCAGCAGCTTAGAGGGACAGCTACACACAGATACGCAGTATTTT
TRBJ2-2,few,-,TRBV6-1,CASSDSVEPTGELFF,TGTGCCAGCAGTGACTCTGTCGAGCCGACCGGGGAGCTGTTTTTT
TRBJ2-3,-,-,TRBV11-1,CASSPLSTDTQYF,TGTGCCAGCAGCCCCCTGAGCACAGATACGCAGTATTTT
TRBJ2-7,-,-,TRBV4-2,CASSPRSGNPASEQYF,TGTGCCAGCAGCCCCCGGTCGGGCAATCCGGCTAGCGAGCAGTACTTC
TRBJ2-7,once,TRBD1,TRBV6-6,CASSYKGQGTYEQYF,TGTGCCAGCAGTTACAAGGGACAGGGGACCTACGAGCAGTACTTC
TRBJ2-3,-,-,TRBV11-2,CASSPLRSGTDTQYF,TGTGCCAGCAGCCCGCTGCGGAGTGGCACAGATACGCAGTATTTT
TRBJ2-1,-,TRBD1,TRBV6-6,CASSFLQGSSYNEQFF,TGTGCCAGCAGTTTCCTACAGGGGAGCTCCTACAATGAGCAGTTCTTC
TRBJ2-2,-,-,TRBV19,CASSIGNTGELFF,TGTGCCAGTAGTATAGGCAACACCGGGGAGCTGTTTTTT
TRBJ1-2,-,-,TRBV18,CASSPQDRNYGYTF,TGTGCCAGCTCACCACAGGACCGTAACTATGGCTACACCTTC
TRBJ1-2,few,TRBD1,TRBV2,CASSIWGQGSGYTF,TGTGCCAGCAGTATCTGGGGACAGGGGAGCGGCTACACCTTC
TRBJ2-5,few,TRBD2,TRBV2,CASSGGLAGVAETQYF,TGTGCCAGCAGTGGGGGACTAGCGGGAGTGGCAGAGACCCAGTACTTC
TRBJ2-1,-,TRBD2,TRBV5-8,CASSRGQSSGSRNEQFF,TGTGCCAGCAGCCGGGGCCAATCTAGCGGGAGCAGGAATGAGCAGTTCTTC
TRBJ1-2,-,-,TRBV5-1,CASRPGQFVKDYGYTF,TGCGCCAGCAGACCGGGACAATTCGTAAAAGACTATGGCTACACCTTC
TRBJ2-5,-,-,TRBV4-1,CASSQVASRRAPETQYF,TGCGCCAGCAGCCAAGTAGCCAGTAGGAGGGCCCCGGAGACCCAGTACTTC
TRBJ2-5,-,TRBD2,TRBV7-9,CASSLQTSGETQYF,TGTGCCAGCAGCCTTCAGACTAGCGGGGAGACCCAGTACTTC
TRBJ2-5,-,TRBD2,TRBV7-2,CASSPGLYQETQYF,TGTGCCAGCAGCCCGGGACTATACCAAGAGACCCAGTACTTC
TRBJ2-3,-,-,TRBV9,CASSPRLSAGTDTQYF,TGTGCCAGCAGTCCGAGGTTGAGCGCTGGCACAGATACGCAGTATTTT
TRBJ2-7,-,TRBD2,TRBV11-2,CASSSLAGEVLEQYF,TGTGCCAGCAGCTCCCTTGCGGGAGAGGTTCTCGAGCAGTACTTC
TRBJ2-1,-,TRBD2,TRBV2,CASSWTSGSSEQFF,TGTGCCAGCAGTTGGACTAGCGGGAGTTCTGAGCAGTTCTTC
TRBJ2-2,-,-,TRBV12-5,CASGLGNTGELFF,TGTGCTAGTGGTTTGGGGAACACCGGGGAGCTGTTTTTT
TRBJ2-1,-,TRBD1,TRBV18,CASSPGRGGAGHEQFF,TGTGCCAGCTCACCCGGCAGAGGGGGCGCCGGGCATGAGCAGTTCTTC
TRBJ1-5,once,-,TRBV7-2,CASSPGGRGLEPQHF,TGTGCCAGCAGCCCCGGGGGGCGAGGGCTCGAACCCCAGCATTTT
TRBJ2-7,-,-,TRBV5-5,CASSLAPQFRSYEQYF,TGTGCCAGCAGCTTGGCCCCACAGTTTCGCTCCTACGAGCAGTACTTC
TRBJ2-7,-,-,TRBV5-1,CASSRGQRAYEQYF,TGCGCCAGCAGCAGGGGTCAACGGGCCTACGAGCAGTACTTC
TRBJ2-1,-,-,TRBV7-3,CASSLMRDDEQFF,TGTGCCAGCAGCTTAATGAGGGACGATGAGCAGTTCTTC
TRBJ2-7,-,-,TRBV6-6,CASSYGVGYEQYF,TGTGCCAGCAGTTACGGAGTAGGGTACGAGCAGTACTTC
TRBJ2-5,-,-,TRBV9,CASSSGGQQETQYF,TGTGCCAGCAGCTCTGGTGGGCAACAAGAGACCCAGTACTTC
TRBJ1-1,-,-,TRBV18,CASSWGENTEAFF,TGTGCCAGCTCGTGGGGTGAGAACACTGAAGCTTTCTTT
TRBJ1-1,-,-,TRBV6-4,CASSETGGMNTEAFF,TGTGCCAGCAGTGAAACGGGAGGGATGAACACTGAAGCTTTCTTT
TRBJ2-7,-,-,TRBV11-2,CASLKRGGRNEQYF,TGTGCCAGCCTGAAAAGGGGGGGGCGGAACGAGCAGTACTTC
TRBJ1-2,-,-,TRBV5-6,CASSTQTGGYYGYTF,TGTGCCAGCAGCACCCAGACAGGAGGCTACTATGGCTACACCTTC
TRBJ1-4,-,-,TRBV6-6,CASSPTGTAGGKLFF,TGTGCCAGCAGTCCAACAGGGACCGCCGGGGGAAAACTGTTTTTT
TRBJ1-1,-,-,TRBV19,CASSPGTGRNLNTEAFF,TGTGCCAGTTCCCCTGGCACAGGGAGGAACTTGAACACTGAAGCTTTCTTT
TRBJ2-2,-,-,TRBV5-1,CASSLESGSNTGELFF,TGCGCCAGCAGCTTGGAATCCGGGAGCAACACCGGGGAGCTGTTTTTT
TRBJ1-2,-,TRBD1,TRBV29-1,CSVGSSGGVYGYTF,TGCAGCGTTGGTTCCTCAGGGGGGGTTTATGGCTACACCTTC
TRBJ2-7,-,-,TRBV30,CAWSVSTYGQYF,TGTGCCTGGAGTGTTAGTACCTACGGGCAGTACTTC
TRBJ1-5,-,-,TRBV27,CASSPGVYSNQPQHF,TGTGCCAGCAGCCCCGGGGTTTATAGCAATCAGCCCCAGCATTTT
TRBJ1-6,-,-,TRBV27,CASSLRGGSYNSPLHF,TGTGCCAGCAGTTTGAGGGGGGGATCCTATAATTCACCCCTCCACTTT